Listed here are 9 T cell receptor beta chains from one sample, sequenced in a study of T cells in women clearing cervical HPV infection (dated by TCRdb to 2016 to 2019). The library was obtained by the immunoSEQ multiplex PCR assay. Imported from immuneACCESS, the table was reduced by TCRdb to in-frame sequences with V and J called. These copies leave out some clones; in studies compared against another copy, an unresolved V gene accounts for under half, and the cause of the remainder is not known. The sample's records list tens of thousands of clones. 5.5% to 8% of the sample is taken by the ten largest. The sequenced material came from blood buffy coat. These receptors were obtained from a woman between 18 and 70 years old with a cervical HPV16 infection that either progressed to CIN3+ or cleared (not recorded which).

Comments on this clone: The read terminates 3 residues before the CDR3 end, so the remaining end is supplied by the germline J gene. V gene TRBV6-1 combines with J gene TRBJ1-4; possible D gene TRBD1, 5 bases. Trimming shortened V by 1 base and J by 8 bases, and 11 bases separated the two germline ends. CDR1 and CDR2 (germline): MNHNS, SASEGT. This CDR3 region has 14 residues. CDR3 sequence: CASSEGGEREKLFF. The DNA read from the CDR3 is TGTGCCAGCAGTGAAGGGGGGGAGAGGGAAAAA.

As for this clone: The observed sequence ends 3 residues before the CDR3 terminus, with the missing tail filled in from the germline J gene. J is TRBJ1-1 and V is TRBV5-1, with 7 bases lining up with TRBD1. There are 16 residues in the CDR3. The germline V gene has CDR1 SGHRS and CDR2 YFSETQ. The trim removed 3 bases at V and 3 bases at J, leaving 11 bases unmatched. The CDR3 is CASSWRGQSGDTEAFF. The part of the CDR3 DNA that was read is TGCGCCAGCAGCTGGCGGGGACAGTCAGGGGACACTGAA.

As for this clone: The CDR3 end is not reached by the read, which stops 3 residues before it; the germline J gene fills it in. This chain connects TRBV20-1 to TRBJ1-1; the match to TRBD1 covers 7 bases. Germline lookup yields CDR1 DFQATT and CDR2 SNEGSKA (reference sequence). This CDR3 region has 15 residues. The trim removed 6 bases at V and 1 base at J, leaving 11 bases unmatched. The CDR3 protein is CSAQSRGPWNTEAFF. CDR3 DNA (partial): TGCAGTGCCCAATCGAGGGGGCCATGGAACACTGAA.

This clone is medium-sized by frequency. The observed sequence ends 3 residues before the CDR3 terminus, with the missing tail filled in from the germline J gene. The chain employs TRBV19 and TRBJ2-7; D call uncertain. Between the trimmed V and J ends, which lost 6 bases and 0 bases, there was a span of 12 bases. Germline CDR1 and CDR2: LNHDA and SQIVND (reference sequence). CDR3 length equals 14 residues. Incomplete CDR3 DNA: TGTGCCAGTAGCCCTCCGCAGAGCTCCTACGAG. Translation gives CASSPPQSSYE. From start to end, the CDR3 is CASSPPQSSYEQYF.

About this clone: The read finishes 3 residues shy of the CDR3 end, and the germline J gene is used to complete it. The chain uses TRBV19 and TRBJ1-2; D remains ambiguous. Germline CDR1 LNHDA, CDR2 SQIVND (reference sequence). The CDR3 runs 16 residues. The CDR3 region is CASSIKRVLYIDDYTF. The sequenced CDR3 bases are TGTGCCAGTAGTATAAAAAGGGTACTCTATATAGACGAC.

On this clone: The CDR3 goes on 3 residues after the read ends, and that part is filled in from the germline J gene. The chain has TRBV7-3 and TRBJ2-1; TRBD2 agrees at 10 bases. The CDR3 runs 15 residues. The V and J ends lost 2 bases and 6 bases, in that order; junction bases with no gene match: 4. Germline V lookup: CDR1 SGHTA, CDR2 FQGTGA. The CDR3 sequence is CASSLGASGSNEQFF. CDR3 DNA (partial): TGTGCCAGCAGCTTAGGGGCTAGCGGGAGCAATGAG. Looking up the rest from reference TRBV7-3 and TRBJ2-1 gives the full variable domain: GAGVSQTPSNKVTEKGKYVELRCDPISGHTALYWYRQSLGQGPEFLIYFQGTGAADDSGLPNDRFFAVRPEGSVSTLKIQRTERGDSAVYLCASSLGASGSNEQFFGPGTRLTVL.

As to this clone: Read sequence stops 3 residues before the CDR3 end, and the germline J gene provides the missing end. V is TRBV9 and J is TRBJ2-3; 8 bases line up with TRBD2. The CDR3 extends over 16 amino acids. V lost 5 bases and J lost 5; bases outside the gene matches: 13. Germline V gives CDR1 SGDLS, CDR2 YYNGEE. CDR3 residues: CASSSDGGGRVDTQYF. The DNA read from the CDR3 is TGTGCCAGCAGTTCCGATGGCGGGGGGAGGGTAGATACG.

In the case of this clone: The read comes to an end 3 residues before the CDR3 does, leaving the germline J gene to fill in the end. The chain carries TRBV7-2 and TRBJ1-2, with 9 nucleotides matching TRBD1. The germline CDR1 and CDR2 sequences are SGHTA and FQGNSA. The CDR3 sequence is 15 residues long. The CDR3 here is CASSSLQGAGYDYTF. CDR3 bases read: TGTGCCAGCAGCTCTTTACAGGGGGCGGGATACGAC.

CDR3: CASSLFGEPQYF. The sequenced CDR3 bases are TGTGCCAGCAGTCTCTTCGGGGAGCCG. The rearrangement joins TRBV5-6 to TRBJ2-3; D might be TRBD2 (5 bases). The read stops 3 residues short of the end of the CDR3; the missing end is completed from the germline J gene. This CDR3 comprises 12 residues. Germline assignment: CDR1 SGHDT and CDR2 YYEEEE.